The source of this T cell receptor beta chain is a study of blood T cell repertoires in COVID-19. Study background: Sites across the United States, Italy and Spain contributed samples from acute and convalescent COVID-19. T cells, B-cell-depleted T cells, or PBMCs provided the cDNA or gDNA that served as material.

Original handling: Amplification from reference gene primers served as the basis for estimated nucleated cell counts. Method: immunoSEQ multiplex PCR; TCRdb's copy keeps in-frame clones and lacks some. The DNA gave D and trimming, while V, J and clone size come from that table. The profile shows 110,000 or so clones, approximately 84% of them singletons. The ends were cut back, 0 bases at V and 2 bases at J, with 9 bases in the middle. CDR1 is SGHRS and CDR2 is YFSETQ in the germline V gene. This CDR3 contains 15 residues. The source is a woman in her forties or fifties with acute or convalescent COVID-19. Sequencing used peripheral blood. The V call is TRBV5-1, the J call TRBJ1-3; unclear D gene. CDR3 residues: CASSLGEITGNTIYF. CDR3 nucleotides: TGCGCCAGCAGCTTGGGGGAGATTACTGGAAACACCATATATTTT. The full variable domain, completed using reference TRBV5-1 and TRBJ1-3, is KAGVTQTPRYLIKTRGQQVTLSCSPISGHRSVSWYQQTPGQGLQFLFEYFSETQRNKGNFPGRFSGRQFSNSRSEMNVSTLELGDSALYLCASSLGEITGNTIYFGEGSWLTVV.